One and the same sample provided the 11 T cell receptor beta chains below, sequenced in a study of tumor and adjacent non-tumor tissue in lung cancer. A modified ARM-PCR protocol with three rounds of nested PCR amplified TCRbeta. TCRdb reanalysed the multiplex PCR reads using MiXCR and keeps one entry per CDR3 protein. Of more than 75,000 distinct CDR3 sequences listed, roughly 76% are singletons. The template was RNA from unsorted bulk tissue. The sample was lung tumor tissue. The receptors stem from a woman aged 45-65 years with non-small cell lung cancer.

Remarks on this clonotype: A junction boundary mismatches the germline segment, possibly from a read error. This chain links TRBV12-3 or TRBV12-4 with TRBJ2-1; weak D call: TRBD1 (5 bases). The CDR3 totals 17 residues. CDR3 sequence (DNA): TGTGCCAGCAGTTCCAGGACATCTTTTCGGGTCAACAATGAACAGTTCTTC. It yields the protein CASSSRTSFRVNNEQFF.

A remark on this clonotype: It may be a read error: a sequence one base away is much more abundant. The chain is built from TRBV20-1 and TRBJ2-1, with 10 bases lining up with TRBD2. V trimming: 6 bases; J trimming: 8 bases; junction bases outside the gene matches: 13. The CDR3 has 15 residues. Germline V lookup: CDR1 DFQATT, CDR2 SNEGSKA (reference sequence). CDR3 protein: CSALTGTSVPHEQFF. The DNA for the CDR3 is TGCAGTGCCCTGACCGGGACTAGCGTTCCCCATGAGCAGTTCTTC.

This clonotype was recorded once. Here the CDR3 reads CASSSFTVLEVRIGELFF. Here the CDR3 DNA reads TGTGCCAGCAGCTCATTTACGGTGCTAGAAGTTAGGATCGGGGAGCTGTTTTTT. The rearrangement links TRBV28 to TRBJ2-2; unclear D gene. V gave up 6 bases and J gave up 7 bases, with 27 bases separating them. CDR1 is MDHEN and CDR2 is SYDVKM in the germline V gene. This CDR3 has 18 amino acids.

As for this clonotype: Its ends do not fully match the called genes, so a read error is possible. This rearrangement joins TRBV6-2 or TRBV6-3 to TRBJ2-1; a possible D gene is TRBD2 (6 bases). Germline V gene lookup returns CDR1 MNHEY and CDR2 SVGEGT. This CDR3 contains 16 residues. CDR3 sequence (DNA): TGTGCCTGCAGCCGTGCGGGGCCGAGCTCCTACAATGGGCAGTTCTTC. It translates to CACSRAGPSSYNGQFF.

This clonotype has a handful of counts. At one boundary the junction diverges from the germline segment, which might be a read error. The chain is built from TRBV5-1 and TRBJ2-3; 14 bases match TRBD2. This CDR3 is built from 17 residues. CDR1 and CDR2 from the germline V gene are SGHRS and YFSETQ. CDR3 nucleotide sequence: TGCACCAGCAGCTTGGGGACTAGCGGGAGTAGCACAGATACGCAGTATTTT. This codes for CTSSLGTSGSSTDTQYF.

The V call is TRBV29-1, the J call TRBJ1-1; TRBD1 is a possible D gene (5 bases). The CDR3 length is 14 residues. Germline lookup yields CDR1 SQVTM and CDR2 ANQGSEA. CDR3 nucleotides: TGCAACTTTTACAGAGGGGTGAGAAAAACTGAAGCTTTCTTT. This sequence encodes CNFYRGVRKTEAFF.

This clonotype showed up just once. The CDR3 carries no conserved terminal phenylalanine or tryptophan, so it likely arises from a read error. It is unclear where the CDR3 begins or ends on the DNA, so no DNA is shown, and the CDR3 is as TCRdb lists it. V is TRBV29-1 and J is TRBJ2-7; TRBD1, the D gene given by the table, was not confirmed from the DNA. Germline assignment: CDR1 SQVTM and CDR2 ANQGSEA. The CDR3 is 14 residues long, ends included. The CDR3: CSASTGGDPYEQYS.

About this clonotype itself: Lacking the conserved final phenylalanine or tryptophan, this CDR3 likely reflects a read error. The chain combines TRBV11-2 with TRBJ2-7, with D unclear. This CDR3 contains 15 residues. Germline CDR1 reads SGHAT; CDR2 reads FQNNGV. CDR3 in DNA: TGTGGCAGCAGCTTATCTCCGAGTCCCTCCTACCAGCAGTACTCC. Residues: CGSSLSPSPSYQQYS.

This clonotype was counted a few times. Lacking the conserved final phenylalanine or tryptophan, this CDR3 likely reflects a read error. It is unclear where the CDR3 begins or ends on the DNA, so no DNA is shown, and the CDR3 is as TCRdb lists it. The chain employs TRBV11-3 and TRBJ2-5; the table names TRBD1, a call not compared with the DNA. CDR1 SGHNT and CDR2 YENEEA come from the germline V gene. The CDR3 length equals 13 residues, ends included. The CDR3 here is CASSKSGGETQYL.

Concerning this clonotype itself: A much larger clone is a single base away; this may be a read error. The genes are TRBV20-1 and TRBJ2-7; D gene uncertain. This CDR3 region has 14 residues. Germline lookup yields CDR1 DFQATT and CDR2 SNEGSKA (reference sequence). Trimming left V 2 bases short and J 0 bases short, with 11 bases between. CDR3 in amino acids: CSARSEAASYEQYF. As DNA, the CDR3 is TGCAGTGCTAGATCAGAGGCGGCCTCCTACGAGCAGTACTTC.

This clonotype has only one observation. The chain joins TRBV6-5 to TRBJ2-1, with D perhaps TRBD2 (6 bases). V was cut by 7 bases and J by 7 bases, with 17 bases left in between. Per germline, CDR1 MNHEY and CDR2 SVGAGI. CDR3 length: 14 residues. CDR3 amino acids: CASKYSPGRNEQFF. In DNA form, the CDR3 reads TGTGCCAGCAAGTATAGCCCAGGGAGGAATGAGCAGTTCTTC.